The next 26 T cell receptor beta chains were all read from a single sample in a study of blood T cell repertoires in COVID-19. The assay was immunoSEQ multiplex PCR, and TCRdb's table has in-frame clones only and misses some. The table lists about 40,000 clones, about nine tenths of them singletons. Sequenced sample: peripheral blood. These receptors were taken from an elderly woman with active COVID-19.

The sample holds one count of this clone. The chain uses TRBV7-7 and TRBJ2-2; D is possibly TRBD2 (6 bases). V lost 9 bases to trimming and J lost 1 base, with 12 bases between them. CDR1 is SSHAT, CDR2 FNYEAQ, per germline (reference sequence). CDR3 size: 14 residues. The CDR3 region is CASRTGGNTGELFF. DNA of the CDR3: TGTGCCAGTAGAACCGGGGGGAACACCGGGGAGCTGTTTTTT. Together with reference TRBV7-7 and TRBJ2-2, the CDR3 gives the full variable domain: GAGVSQSPRYKVTKRGQDVTLRCDPISSHATLYWYQQALGQGPEFLTYFNYEAQPDKSGLPSDRFSAERPEGSISTLTIQRTEQRDSAMYRCASRTGGNTGELFFGEGSRLTVL.

The chain uses TRBV7-9 and TRBJ1-4; perhaps TRBD1 as D (6 bases). CDR3 size: 14 residues. Trimming took off 5 bases at V and 8 bases at J, with 15 bases between the two ends. Germline CDR1 is SEHNR and CDR2 is FQNEAQ (reference sequence). CDR3 sequence: CASSQPGDVEKLFF. CDR3 nucleotides: TGTGCCAGCAGCCAGCCAGGGGATGTGGAAAAACTGTTTTTT.

The gene calls are TRBV7-9 and TRBJ1-5; 7 bases are shared with TRBD1. Germline-derived CDR1 and CDR2 are SEHNR and FQNEAQ (reference sequence). After removal of 11 bases from V and 5 bases from J, the junction contained 9 bases not matched to a gene. The CDR3 length is 13 residues. The CDR3 sequence: CAGSRQGDQPQHF. The DNA for the CDR3 is TGTGCCGGGTCAAGACAGGGTGATCAGCCCCAGCATTTT.

With respect to this clone: Within the sample, other DNA sequences also encode this same CDR3. This CDR3 reads CASSQTRVSYEQYF. DNA of the CDR3: TGTGCCAGCAGCCAGACCAGGGTGTCCTACGAGCAGTACTTC. V usage is TRBV4-2 and J usage is TRBJ2-7; tentative D call: TRBD1 (5 bases). The V and J ends lost 3 bases and 1 base respectively, with 10 bases between them. Germline V lookup: CDR1 LGHNA, CDR2 YNFKEQ. The CDR3 is made up of 14 amino acids.

Concerning this clone itself: A read error may produce the germline difference seen at one junction end. The chain employs TRBV5-8 and TRBJ2-7; D call uncertain. The CDR3 is 11 residues long. The V gene's germline CDR1 is SGHTS and CDR2 YDEGEE. The CDR3 bases are TGTGCCAGCAGCTACGACTGGGTTTTGCACTTC. Translated: CASSYDWVLHF.

This chain links TRBV15 with TRBJ1-6; weak D call: TRBD1 (5 bases). Germline CDR1 reads LNHNV; CDR2 reads YYDKDF (reference sequence). Trimming left V 0 bases short and J 7 bases short, with 13 bases between. There are 16 residues in the CDR3. The CDR3 loop reads CATSRDGGVKNSPLHF. As DNA, the CDR3 is TGTGCCACCAGCAGAGATGGGGGGGTAAAGAATTCACCCCTCCACTTT. Full variable domain (rest looked up from reference TRBV15 and TRBJ1-6): DAMVIQNPRYQVTQFGKPVTLSCSQTLNHNVMYWYQQKSSQAPKLLFHYYDKDFNNEADTPDNFQSRRPNTSFCFLDIRSPGLGDTAMYLCATSRDGGVKNSPLHFGNGTRLTVT.

J is TRBJ2-1 and V is TRBV24-1, with 10 bases identical to TRBD1. V gave up 2 bases and J gave up 0 bases; unmatched junction bases: 9. The CDR3 has 19 amino acids. Germline V lookup: CDR1 KGHDR, CDR2 SFDVKD. Here the CDR3 reads CATSDSWTGGTSSYNEQFF. CDR3 bases: TGTGCCACCAGTGATTCGTGGACAGGGGGTACCTCCTCCTACAATGAGCAGTTCTTC.

This chain links TRBV10-2 with TRBJ2-7, with D perhaps matching TRBD2 (7 bases). In germline, CDR1 is WSHSY, CDR2 SAAADI. This CDR3 spans 15 amino acids. The germline V and J ends were trimmed by 3 bases and 2 bases, with 14 bases remaining between them. CDR3: CASSDIRGATYEQYF. The CDR3 coding sequence is TGCGCCAGCAGTGATATTCGGGGGGCTACCTACGAGCAGTACTTC.

The J gene is TRBJ1-1, the V gene TRBV28, with D tentatively TRBD1 (6 bases). Germline V CDR1 and CDR2: MDHEN, SYDVKM. The CDR3 contains 14 residues. Between the trimmed V and J ends, which lost 7 bases and 7 bases, there was a span of 19 bases. The CDR3 reads CASTFGPQGGEAFF. CDR3 DNA: TGTGCCAGCACCTTTGGCCCACAGGGCGGTGAAGCTTTCTTT.

This clone was seen a single time. The CDR3 loop is CASSQGRDFQETQYF. In nucleotides, the CDR3 is TGTGCCAGCAGCCAAGGCAGGGACTTTCAAGAGACCCAGTACTTC. The chain couples TRBV3-1 (or the pseudogene TRBV3-2) to TRBJ2-5; D might be TRBD2 (6 bases). This CDR3 region has 15 residues. Germline CDR1 is LGHDT and CDR2 is YNNKEL (reference sequence). V was clipped by 1 base and J by 2 bases, with 11 bases between them.

This chain links TRBV5-1 with TRBJ1-4, with 10 bases that match TRBD1. This CDR3 region has 14 residues. V trimming: 7 bases; J trimming: 7 bases; junction bases outside the gene matches: 7. Germline V gives CDR1 SGHRS, CDR2 YFSETQ. The CDR3 DNA sequence: TGCGCCAGCTCAAGGACAGGGGGAGCTGAAAAACTGTTTTTT. Its protein product is CASSRTGGAEKLFF.

This chain joins TRBV24-1 and TRBJ1-5; D is undetermined. The CDR3 sequence is 14 residues long. From germline, CDR1 is KGHDR and CDR2 SFDVKD. V was clipped by 4 bases and J by 11 bases, with 17 bases between them. The CDR3 here is CATSDPGSNRAQHF. DNA for the CDR3: TGTGCCACCAGTGACCCGGGGAGTAATAGGGCCCAGCATTTT.

The V and J genes are TRBV19 and TRBJ2-2, with 7 nucleotides matching TRBD2. The ends lost 11 bases at V and 0 bases at J; junction bases unmatched: 6. This CDR3 region has 14 residues. Germline loops: CDR1 LNHDA, CDR2 SQIVND (reference sequence). In nucleotides, the CDR3 is TGTGCCGGGAGGGGACCATCGAACACCGGGGAGCTGTTTTTT. Its protein product is CAGRGPSNTGELFF.

V gene TRBV27 combines with J gene TRBJ2-1; TRBD1 is a possible D gene (5 bases). Germline CDR1 and CDR2: MNHEY and SMNVEV (reference sequence). The V gene lost 6 bases and the J gene lost 4 bases, with 10 bases spanning the gap. This CDR3 spans 13 amino acids. CDR3 loop: CASSPRVYNEQFF. In DNA, the CDR3 is TGTGCCAGCAGCCCCAGGGTTTACAATGAGCAGTTCTTC.

The CDR3 DNA reads TGTGCCAGCTCACCGGGACAAGGGGATACGCAGTATTTT. The encoded protein is CASSPGQGDTQYF. The rearrangement uses TRBV18 and TRBJ2-3; D possibly corresponds to TRBD1 (6 bases). Germline V CDR1 and CDR2: KGHSH, LQKENI. V lost 3 bases, J lost 6 bases, and 10 bases lay in between. The CDR3 is 13 residues long.

The rearrangement links TRBV5-6 to TRBJ2-5; 10 bases are a match to TRBD1. After removal of 3 bases from V and 5 bases from J, the junction contained 7 bases not matched to a gene. CDR1 and CDR2 (germline): SGHDT, YYEEEE. The CDR3 sequence is 15 residues long. The CDR3 DNA reads as TGTGCCAGCAGCTATCCGACAGGGGGCGTTGAGACCCAGTACTTC. Amino acid sequence: CASSYPTGGVETQYF.

V usage is TRBV4-3 and J usage is TRBJ1-4; D uncertain. V was clipped by 3 bases and J by 7 bases, with 12 bases between them. Germline CDR1 LGHNA, CDR2 YSLEER. The length of the CDR3 is 14 residues. The CDR3 protein is CASSQQSTGEKLFF. The CDR3 bases are TGCGCCAGCAGCCAGCAATCGACGGGTGAAAAACTGTTTTTT.

In this sample, this clone turned up a few times. The chain recombines TRBV7-6 with TRBJ1-6, with D possibly TRBD1 on 6 matching bases. The CDR3 spans 14 residues. Per germline, CDR1 SGHVS and CDR2 FNYEAQ. Trimming removed 5 bases from V and 10 bases from J, with 15 bases in between. This CDR3 is CASSPQGVWSPLHF. CDR3 sequence (DNA): TGTGCCAGCAGCCCACAGGGTGTTTGGTCACCCCTCCACTTT.

The V gene is TRBV3-1 (or the pseudogene TRBV3-2), the J gene TRBJ1-6, with a possible D match to TRBD1 (6 bases). Germline CDR1 reads LGHDT; CDR2 reads YNNKEL (reference sequence). Trimming cost V 2 bases and J 7 bases, with 15 bases left between them. CDR3 length: 16 amino acids. The CDR3 loop reads CASSQQGSVWNSPLHF. The DNA of the CDR3 is TGTGCCAGCAGCCAACAGGGGTCGGTATGGAATTCACCCCTCCACTTT.

The chain carries TRBV27 and TRBJ2-2; possible D gene TRBD1, 7 bases. Germline-derived CDR1 and CDR2 are MNHEY and SMNVEV (reference sequence). V lost 1 base and J 5 bases, leaving 11 bases between the germline ends. This CDR3 comprises 15 residues. CDR3 residues: CASSLYRGGTGELFF. In DNA form, the CDR3 reads TGTGCCAGCAGTTTATACAGGGGAGGAACCGGGGAGCTGTTTTTT.

This chain joins TRBV6-5 and TRBJ1-5; D ambiguous. The CDR3 is 14 amino acids. Per the germline V gene, CDR1 is MNHEY and CDR2 is SVGAGI. Trimming pared 8 bases from V and 7 bases from J, leaving 18 bases between. The DNA of the CDR3 is TGTGCCAGCTTTGGGAACATCCCGGGGCAGCCCCAGCATTTT. Translation: CASFGNIPGQPQHF.

This clone was recorded once. The rearrangement links TRBV5-6 to TRBJ2-1; weak D call: TRBD2 (6 bases). V was pared by 3 bases and J by 5 bases, with 18 bases between. Per germline, CDR1 SGHDT and CDR2 YYEEEE. The CDR3 covers 16 residues. The CDR3 is CASSSIPRRGHNEQFF. In nucleotides, the CDR3 is TGTGCCAGCAGCTCCATCCCAAGGAGGGGCCACAATGAGCAGTTCTTC.

The V gene is TRBV21-1, the J gene TRBJ2-7; TRBD1, the table's D call, was not compared with the DNA. TRBV21-1 is marked as a pseudogene. CDR3 length: 12 residues. The CDR3 DNA is TGTGCCAGCGGAGACAGGCTCTACGAGCAGTACTTC. Translation: CASGDRLYEQYF.

The V gene is TRBV20-1, the J gene TRBJ1-1; D is ambiguous. Germline loops: CDR1 DFQATT, CDR2 SNEGSKA (reference sequence). Trimming cost V 6 bases and J 2 bases, with 7 bases left between them. CDR3 length: 11 amino acids. As DNA, the CDR3 is TGCAGTGCAGGACTCAACACTGAAGCTTTCTTT. Protein product: CSAGLNTEAFF.

J is TRBJ1-1 and V is TRBV7-8; weak D call: TRBD1 (6 bases). Germline CDR1 is SGHVS and CDR2 is FQNEAQ. This CDR3 has 13 amino acids. V was cut by 6 bases and J by 1 base, with 9 bases left in between. CDR3 loop: CASRARGNTEAFF. The CDR3 coding sequence is TGTGCCAGCAGAGCCAGGGGGAACACTGAAGCTTTCTTT.

The V gene is TRBV6-5, the J gene TRBJ2-4, with TRBD1 matching 8 bases. This CDR3 comprises 13 residues. CDR1 and CDR2 from the germline V gene are MNHEY and SVGAGI. V gave up 4 bases and J gave up 9 bases; unmatched junction bases: 5. CDR3 loop: CASSSHRGSIQYF. As DNA, the CDR3 is TGTGCCAGCAGTTCCCACAGGGGGAGCATTCAGTACTTC.